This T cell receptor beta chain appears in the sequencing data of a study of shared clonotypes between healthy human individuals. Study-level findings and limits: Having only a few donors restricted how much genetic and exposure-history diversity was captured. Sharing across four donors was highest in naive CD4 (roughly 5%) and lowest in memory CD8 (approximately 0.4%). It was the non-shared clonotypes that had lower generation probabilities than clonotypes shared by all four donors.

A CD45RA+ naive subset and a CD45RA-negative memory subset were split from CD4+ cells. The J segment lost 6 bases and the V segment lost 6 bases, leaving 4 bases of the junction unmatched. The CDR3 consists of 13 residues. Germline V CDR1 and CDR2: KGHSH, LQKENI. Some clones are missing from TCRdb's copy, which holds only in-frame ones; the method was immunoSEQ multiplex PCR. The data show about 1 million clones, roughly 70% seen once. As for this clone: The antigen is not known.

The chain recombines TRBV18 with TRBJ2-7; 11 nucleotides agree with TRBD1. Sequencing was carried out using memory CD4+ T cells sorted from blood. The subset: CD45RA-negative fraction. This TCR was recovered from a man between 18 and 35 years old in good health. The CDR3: CASSRGTGGEQYF. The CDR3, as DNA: TGTGCCAGCTCGCGGGGGACAGGGGGCGAGCAGTACTTC. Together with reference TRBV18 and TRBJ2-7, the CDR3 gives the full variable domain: NAGVMQNPRHLVRRRGQEARLRCSPMKGHSHVYWYRQLPEEGLKFMVYLQKENIIDESGMPKERFSAEFPKEGPSILRIQQVVRGDSAAYFCASSRGTGGEQYFGPGTRLTVT.